This entry lists 14 T cell receptor beta chains sequenced from one sample in a study of CD8+ T cells in alopecia areata (dated 2018 in TCRdb). Receptors were amplified or captured by the immunoSEQ multiplex PCR assay. RNA was extracted from all samples and reverse transcribed into cDNA, which served as template for TCR sequencing. Here the immuneACCESS table is served through TCRdb, limited to in-frame sequences with V and J called. Missing clones are a known gap in these copies; in checked studies unresolved V genes cover under half, and the rest lacks a known reason. Across this sample there are approximately 280,000 clones, with more than 45% seen only once. The ten biggest clones cover approximately 1.8% of the sample. Explained via the paper, the time point label denotes: 20 to 30 weeks on oral tofacitinib. This specimen's treatment or condition label, per the study, means: oral pan-JAK inhibitor, 5-10 mg twice daily.

Material: CD4+ T cells sorted from blood, obtained at week 24, from a patient treated with tofacitinib. The receptor set was obtained from a human donor with alopecia areata.

This chain joins TRBV4-3 and TRBJ1-1; D not certain. CDR1 is LGHNA, CDR2 YSLEER, per germline. V dropped 0 bases and J dropped 8 bases, with 13 bases sitting between them. The CDR3 length is 14 residues. CDR3 sequence: CASSQDILTSEAFF. In DNA, the CDR3 is TGCGCCAGCAGCCAAGATATCTTAACGTCGGAAGCTTTCTTT.

There are a few counts of this clone. V usage is TRBV30 and J usage is TRBJ2-3, with 8 bases aligning to TRBD1. Germline V gene data show CDR1 as GTSNPN and CDR2 as SVGIG (reference sequence). The CDR3 consists of 13 residues. With V trimmed by 5 bases and J by 2 bases, 3 bases remained unmatched. CDR3 DNA sequence: TGTGCCTGGGGACAGGGAGTCACAGATACGCAGTATTTT. This encodes CAWGQGVTDTQYF.

This clone was detected only a few times. The V and J genes are TRBV5-4 and TRBJ1-2; D not resolved. The CDR3 spans 14 residues. The V end lost 0 bases, the J end lost 2 bases, and 8 bases lay between the germline ends. Germline-derived CDR1 and CDR2 are SGHNT and YYREEE (reference sequence). The CDR3 DNA reads as TGTGCCAGCAGCTTGGGCTTAGAGAACTATGGCTACACCTTC. Amino acids: CASSLGLENYGYTF.

This clone was counted between two and nine times. V gene TRBV18 combines with J gene TRBJ1-2, with D perhaps matching TRBD1 (6 bases). V was clipped by 3 bases and J by 1 base, with 9 bases between them. This CDR3 spans 14 amino acids. Germline CDR1 KGHSH, CDR2 LQKENI. The CDR3: CASSPQQGNYGYTF. CDR3 DNA: TGTGCCAGCTCACCGCAACAGGGTAACTATGGCTACACCTTC.

The sample holds a few counts of this clone. The CDR3 here is CASSLKGANYGYTF. The CDR3 DNA sequence: TGCGCCAGCAGCTTAAAAGGAGCTAACTATGGCTACACCTTC. The chain has TRBV5-1 and TRBJ1-2; D ambiguous. Trimming removed 2 bases at V and 0 bases at J, with 8 bases between. CDR1 and CDR2 (germline): SGHRS, YFSETQ. This CDR3 has 14 amino acids.

The J gene is TRBJ2-5, the V gene TRBV7-3, with 14 bases that match TRBD2. This CDR3 region has 15 residues. The V and J ends lost 5 bases and 4 bases, in that order; junction bases with no gene match: 3. CDR1 and CDR2 from the germline V gene are SGHTA and FQGTGA. The DNA for the CDR3 is TGTGCCAGCAGCCCGGGGACTAGCGGGGGAGAGACCCAGTACTTC. Translation gives CASSPGTSGGETQYF.

Comment on this clone: Relative to the germline gene, one junction end is altered; a read error may explain this. The J gene is TRBJ2-3, the V gene TRBV6-1, with no clear D. There are 12 residues in the CDR3. Germline CDR1 and CDR2: MNHNS and SASEGT. The CDR3 sequence is CASSVSKDTQYF. The CDR3 nucleotides read TGTGCCAGCAGTGTTAGCAAAGATACGCAGTATTTT.

This clone was counted a single time. J is TRBJ2-4 and V is TRBV6-5; D is possibly TRBD1 or TRBD2 (5 bases each). The CDR3 is 14 residues long. The V gene lost 7 bases and the J gene lost 5 bases, with 15 bases spanning the gap. From germline, CDR1 is MNHEY and CDR2 SVGAGI. Here the CDR3 reads CASTRDANENIQYF. For the CDR3, the DNA is TGTGCCAGCACAAGGGACGCTAATGAAAACATTCAGTACTTC.

The rearrangement joins TRBV30 to TRBJ1-4; TRBD1 aligns across 8 bases. The V and J ends lost 1 base and 11 bases, in that order; junction bases with no gene match: 12. Germline lookup yields CDR1 GTSNPN and CDR2 SVGIG (reference sequence). CDR3 length: 15 residues. CDR3 DNA sequence: TGTGCCTGGAGTGCCGACAGGGGCCCTGGGGGGAAACTGTTTTTT. Translation: CAWSADRGPGGKLFF.

The count of this clone is one. As DNA, the CDR3 is TGTGCCAGCAGCTTGCGGCGGCATAATTCACCCCTCCACTTT. This translates into CASSLRRHNSPLHF. This rearrangement joins TRBV5-6 to TRBJ1-6; D remains unclear. V was cut by 1 base and J by 5 bases, with 7 bases left in between. CDR1 is SGHDT, CDR2 YYEEEE, per germline. This CDR3 is built from 14 residues.

The chain joins TRBV11-2 to TRBJ2-1; 7 nucleotides align to TRBD1. V dropped 5 bases and J dropped 5; count of bases not matched to a gene: 9. The CDR3 runs 15 residues. Looked up from germline, CDR1 is SGHAT and CDR2 is FQNNGV. The CDR3 DNA sequence: TGTGCCAGCAGCCCACACGGTCAGGGGGACAATGAGCAGTTCTTC. Amino acid sequence: CASSPHGQGDNEQFF.

The V call is TRBV7-2, the J call TRBJ2-7, with TRBD1 matching 8 bases. Germline V CDR1 and CDR2: SGHTA, FQGNSA. This CDR3 comprises 15 residues. V lost 5 bases to trimming and J lost 2 bases; unmatched junction nucleotides: 8. CDR3 protein: CASSQAPGQAYEQYF. The DNA for the CDR3 is TGTGCCAGCAGCCAAGCACCGGGACAGGCCTACGAGCAGTACTTC.

There are a few counts of this clone. The genes are TRBV7-9 and TRBJ2-4; 8 nucleotides line up with TRBD1. Germline values: CDR1 SEHNR, CDR2 FQNEAQ (reference sequence). This CDR3 is built from 15 residues. The V gene end was trimmed by 7 bases and the J gene end by 2 bases; junction bases not matched to a gene: 7. For the CDR3, the DNA is TGTGCCAGCATTCTAGGACAGGGCACCAAAAACATTCAGTACTTC. It translates to CASILGQGTKNIQYF.

The rearrangement links TRBV18 to TRBJ2-5; 10 bases agree with TRBD1. CDR1 KGHSH and CDR2 LQKENI come from the germline V gene. The CDR3 spans 16 residues. After removal of 3 bases from V and 0 bases from J, the junction contained 4 bases not matched to a gene. The CDR3 protein is CASSPPGQGYQETQYF. CDR3 nucleotide sequence: TGTGCCAGCTCACCCCCGGGACAGGGGTACCAAGAGACCCAGTACTTC.